This T cell receptor beta chain appears in the sequencing data of a study of T-cell memory formation after mild COVID-19. CDR1 and CDR2 (germline): MNHEY, SVGAGI. The V end was cut by 0 bases, the J end by 6 bases, with 11 bases between. The CDR3 consists of 15 residues. 5'RACE primed from the constant segment yielded TCR alpha and TCR beta cDNA libraries bearing sample barcodes and UMIs. TCRdb reanalysed the 5' RACE reads using MiXCR and keeps one entry per CDR3 protein. The table has about 310,000 distinct CDR3 sequences, around 15% seen once. The origin of this receptor is a man aged 18 to 29 who had mild COVID-19 (a few samples of this study predate the infection). Cell type and time point are not known. V usage is TRBV6-5 and J usage is TRBJ2-2; D uncertain. The specimen was PBMCs or a T cell subset sorted from them (not recorded which). CDR3 amino acids: CASSYSPFASGELFF. The CDR3 coding sequence is TGTGCCAGCAGTTACTCGCCGTTTGCGTCCGGGGAGCTGTTTTTT.